This T cell receptor (beta chain) stems from a study of cytomegalovirus exposure and HLA in healthy donors. Use of 60 Vbeta and 13 Jbeta primers characterized the PCR. The table came from immunoSEQ multiplex PCR; TCRdb's copy has only in-frame clones and leaves some out. Counted here are over 85,000 clones, around 81% occurring once; the ten biggest clones make up roughly 5%. The germline CDR1 and CDR2 sequences are MNHEY and SMNVEV (reference sequence). J was trimmed by 4 bases and V by 6 bases; bases with no gene match: 3. CDR3 size: 13 residues. The chain recombines TRBV27 with TRBJ1-5; TRBD1 aligns across 7 bases. This sequence was found in a man in his forties in good health and CMV-seropositive. The specimen was PBMCs. CDR3 sequence: CASSRDRNQPQHF. As DNA, the CDR3 is TGTGCCAGCAGCCGGGACAGAAATCAGCCCCAGCATTTT.